These 11 T cell receptor beta chains originate from one sample sequenced in a study of T cell repertoires and Cas9 in healthy adults. Clones were read by immunoSEQ multiplex PCR, and TCRdb kept only the in-frame ones, dropping some. Of approximately 22,000 clones listed, around 93% are singletons. The sample taken for sequencing was CD4+ effector T cells (CD127+, CD25-, CD137-, CD154-) from PBMCs; culture status not recorded. The receptors were gathered from a human donor in good health.

This chain connects TRBV2 to TRBJ1-1; TRBD1 aligns across 7 bases. This CDR3 spans 14 amino acids. Germline-derived CDR1 and CDR2 are SNHLY and FYNNEI. V shed 5 bases, J shed 4 bases, and the junction held 7 bases outside the gene matches. This chain's CDR3 is CASSTGQSSTEAFF. In DNA form, the CDR3 reads TGTGCCAGCAGTACGGGACAGTCGAGCACTGAAGCTTTCTTT.

This clone was counted a single time. V is TRBV28 and J is TRBJ2-1, with TRBD2 as a possible D gene (6 bases). CDR3 length: 14 residues. Trimming pared 5 bases from V and 4 bases from J, leaving 12 bases between. Germline V gene data show CDR1 as MDHEN and CDR2 as SYDVKM. DNA for the CDR3: TGTGCCAGCAGTGGCCCTAGCGCTTACAATGAGCAGTTCTTC. Protein sequence: CASSGPSAYNEQFF.

V gene TRBV4-1 combines with J gene TRBJ2-2, with a weak D call TRBD1 (5 bases). Germline lookup yields CDR1 MGHRA and CDR2 YSYEKL. The V end was cut by 0 bases, the J end by 5 bases, with 13 bases between. This CDR3 contains 16 residues. The CDR3 region has the DNA TGCGCCAGCAGCCAAGATATAGGGGCGCGGACCGGGGAGCTGTTTTTT. Amino acids: CASSQDIGARTGELFF.

The chain recombines TRBV19 with TRBJ1-2, with unresolved D. Per germline, CDR1 LNHDA and CDR2 SQIVND (reference sequence). This CDR3 is built from 13 residues. V lost 3 bases and J lost 0, with 5 bases in between. CDR3 residues: CASSISTNYGYTF. The CDR3 bases are TGTGCCAGTAGTATTTCCACTAACTATGGCTACACCTTC.

The V and J genes are TRBV28 and TRBJ1-5; perhaps TRBD1 as D (6 bases). CDR3 length equals 18 residues. V shed 5 bases and J shed 5 bases, with 25 bases lying between them. The V gene's germline CDR1 is MDHEN and CDR2 SYDVKM. The CDR3 loop is CASSIGRQGIIFDQPQHF. The CDR3 DNA follows: TGTGCCAGCAGTATAGGCCGTCAGGGGATTATATTCGATCAGCCCCAGCATTTT.

V is TRBV6-1 and J is TRBJ1-2; D ambiguous. The CDR3 is made up of 12 amino acids. Between the trimmed V and J ends, which lost 6 bases and 5 bases, there was a span of 10 bases. The germline gives CDR1 MNHNS, CDR2 SASEGT. This CDR3 reads CASREGVYGYTF. DNA of the CDR3: TGTGCCAGCAGGGAGGGAGTTTATGGCTACACCTTC.

This CDR3 reads CSAVGGGYTF. CDR3 nucleotides: TGCAGTGCGGTAGGAGGTGGCTACACCTTC. This sequence joins TRBV20-1 and TRBJ1-2, with D unclear. Germline V gene sequence: CDR1 DFQATT, CDR2 SNEGSKA (reference sequence). The CDR3 covers 10 residues. The V gene lost 6 bases and the J gene lost 7 bases, with 9 bases spanning the gap.

The V gene is TRBV10-2, the J gene TRBJ1-5; 10 positions agree with TRBD1. V lost 9 bases, J lost 2 bases, and 4 bases stayed unmatched. The CDR3 runs to 14 residues. Germline V CDR1 and CDR2: WSHSY, SAAADI. CDR3 in amino acids: CASTDRGGNQPQHF. As DNA, the CDR3 is TGCGCCAGTACGGACAGGGGGGGCAATCAGCCCCAGCATTTT.

This chain uses TRBV7-3 with TRBJ2-1; 8 bases align to TRBD2. V lost 5 bases to trimming and J lost 1 base; unmatched junction nucleotides: 7. CDR3 length: 16 amino acids. Germline V gene lookup returns CDR1 SGHTA and CDR2 FQGTGA. The CDR3 here is CASSRTGLESYNEQFF. The CDR3 nucleotides read TGTGCCAGCAGCCGTACGGGACTAGAGTCCTACAATGAGCAGTTCTTC.

This chain connects TRBV18 to TRBJ2-1, with 10 bases that match TRBD2. CDR1 KGHSH and CDR2 LQKENI come from the germline V gene. Trimming at V came to 3 bases and at J to 4 bases, leaving 12 bases not matched to a gene. The CDR3 spans 18 residues. In nucleotides, the CDR3 is TGTGCCAGCTCACCTGGAGTAGCGGGAGGTGGGTCATACAATGAGCAGTTCTTC. Its translation is CASSPGVAGGGSYNEQFF.

The rearrangement links TRBV6-5 to TRBJ1-5; D unclear. Trimming took 0 bases from V and 2 from J, leaving 11 bases between them. This CDR3 contains 16 residues. Germline V gene lookup returns CDR1 MNHEY and CDR2 SVGAGI. Here the CDR3 reads CASSYSSRSGNQPQHF. The CDR3 region has the DNA TGTGCCAGCAGTTACTCGAGTAGAAGTGGCAATCAGCCCCAGCATTTT.